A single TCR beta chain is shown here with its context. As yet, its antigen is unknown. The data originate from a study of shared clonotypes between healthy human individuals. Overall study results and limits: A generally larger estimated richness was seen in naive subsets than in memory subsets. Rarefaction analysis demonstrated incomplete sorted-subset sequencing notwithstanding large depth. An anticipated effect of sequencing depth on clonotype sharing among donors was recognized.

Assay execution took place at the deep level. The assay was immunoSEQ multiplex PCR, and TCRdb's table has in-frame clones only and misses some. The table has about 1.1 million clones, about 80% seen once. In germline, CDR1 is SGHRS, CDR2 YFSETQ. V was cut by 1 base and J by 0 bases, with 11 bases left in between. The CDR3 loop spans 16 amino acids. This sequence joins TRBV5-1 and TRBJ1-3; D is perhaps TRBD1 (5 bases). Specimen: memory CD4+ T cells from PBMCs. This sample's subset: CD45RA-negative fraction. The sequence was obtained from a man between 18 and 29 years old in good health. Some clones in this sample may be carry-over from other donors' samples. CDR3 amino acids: CASSLYAGSSGNTIYF. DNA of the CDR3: TGCGCCAGCAGCTTGTACGCAGGGAGCTCTGGAAACACCATATATTTT.